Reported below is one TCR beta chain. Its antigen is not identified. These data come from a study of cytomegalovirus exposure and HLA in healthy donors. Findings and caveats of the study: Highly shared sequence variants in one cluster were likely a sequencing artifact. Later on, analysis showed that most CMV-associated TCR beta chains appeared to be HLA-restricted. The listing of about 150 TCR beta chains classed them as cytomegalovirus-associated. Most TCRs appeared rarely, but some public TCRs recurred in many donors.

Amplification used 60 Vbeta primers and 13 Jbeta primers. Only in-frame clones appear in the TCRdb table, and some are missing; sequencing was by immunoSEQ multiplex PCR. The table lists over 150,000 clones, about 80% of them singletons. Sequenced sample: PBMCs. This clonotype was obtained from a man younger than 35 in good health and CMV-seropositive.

CDR3 region: CASSYSGQGGDTQYF. The CDR3 nucleotides read TGTGCCAGCAGTTACTCGGGACAGGGGGGAGATACGCAGTATTTT. The chain is built from TRBV6-5 and TRBJ2-3, with 11 bases aligning to TRBD1. Germline assignment: CDR1 MNHEY and CDR2 SVGAGI. V lost 0 bases and J lost 5; bases outside the gene matches: 1. The CDR3 runs to 15 residues.